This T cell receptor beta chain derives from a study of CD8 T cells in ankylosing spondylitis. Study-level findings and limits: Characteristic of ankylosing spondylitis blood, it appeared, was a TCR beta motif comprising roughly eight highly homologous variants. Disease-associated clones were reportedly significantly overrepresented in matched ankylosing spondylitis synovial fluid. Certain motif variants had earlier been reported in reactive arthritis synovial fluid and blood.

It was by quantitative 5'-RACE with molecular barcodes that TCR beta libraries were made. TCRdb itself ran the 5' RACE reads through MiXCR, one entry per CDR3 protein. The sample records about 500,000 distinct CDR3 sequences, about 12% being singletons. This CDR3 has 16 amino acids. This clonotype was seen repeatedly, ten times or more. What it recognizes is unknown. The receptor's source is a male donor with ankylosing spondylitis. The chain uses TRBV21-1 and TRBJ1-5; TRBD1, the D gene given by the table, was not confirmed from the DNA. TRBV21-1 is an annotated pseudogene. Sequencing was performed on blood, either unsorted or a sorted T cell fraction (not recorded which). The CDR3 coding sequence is TGTGCCAGCAGCAAAAGGGTTGGGCGCCGGGATCAGCCCCAGCATTTT. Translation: CASSKRVGRRDQPQHF.